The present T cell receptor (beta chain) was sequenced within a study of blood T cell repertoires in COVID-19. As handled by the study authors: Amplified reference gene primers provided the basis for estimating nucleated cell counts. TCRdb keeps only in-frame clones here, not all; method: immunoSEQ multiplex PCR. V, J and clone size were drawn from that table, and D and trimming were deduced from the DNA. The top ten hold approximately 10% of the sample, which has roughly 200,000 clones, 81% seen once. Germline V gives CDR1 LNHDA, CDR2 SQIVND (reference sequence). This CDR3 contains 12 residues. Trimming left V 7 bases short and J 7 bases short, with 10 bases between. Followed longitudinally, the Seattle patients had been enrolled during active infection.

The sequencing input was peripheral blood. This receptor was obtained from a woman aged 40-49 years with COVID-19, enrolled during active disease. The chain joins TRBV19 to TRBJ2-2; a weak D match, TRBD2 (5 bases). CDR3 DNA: TGTGCCAGTACCCCCGGGAACGGGGAGCTGTTTTTT. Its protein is CASTPGNGELFF.